This T cell receptor beta chain was sequenced during a study of shared clonotypes between healthy human individuals. General observations from the study: The study's rarefaction showed incomplete sorted-subset sequencing despite large depth. Naive subsets, compared against memory subsets, generally had larger estimated richness values. Across several donors, naive CD4 shared roughly 5%, naive CD8 about 3.2%, memory CD4 more than 2%, memory CD8 0.4%.

As regards this clone: The antigen is undetermined. The sample holds other DNA sequences that translate to the same CDR3.

Per the original methods: Junction-only immunoSEQ sequences carried no quality scores, so filtering differed. The method was immunoSEQ multiplex PCR; TCRdb's version includes in-frame clones alone and lacks a portion of them. V, J and clone size are taken as reported in that table, and D and trimming were inferred from the DNA itself. Of roughly 2 million clones in the sample, 85% to 95% were seen once. The clonotype originates from a man in his late teens or twenties in good health. The sample was naive CD4+ T cells sorted from blood. Subset denoted: CD45RA+ positively selected.

The CDR3 DNA reads as TGCGCCAGCAGCTTAACGGCGGGGAACAATGAGCAGTTCTTC. Protein product: CASSLTAGNNEQFF. The V and J genes are TRBV5-1 and TRBJ2-1, with D perhaps matching TRBD2 (6 bases). The CDR3 is made up of 14 amino acids. CDR1 is SGHRS and CDR2 is YFSETQ in the germline V gene. V lost 2 bases and J lost 5, with 11 bases in between. The entire variable domain, with the rest obtained from reference TRBV5-1 and TRBJ2-1, is as follows: KAGVTQTPRYLIKTRGQQVTLSCSPISGHRSVSWYQQTPGQGLQFLFEYFSETQRNKGNFPGRFSGRQFSNSRSEMNVSTLELGDSALYLCASSLTAGNNEQFFGPGTRLTVL.